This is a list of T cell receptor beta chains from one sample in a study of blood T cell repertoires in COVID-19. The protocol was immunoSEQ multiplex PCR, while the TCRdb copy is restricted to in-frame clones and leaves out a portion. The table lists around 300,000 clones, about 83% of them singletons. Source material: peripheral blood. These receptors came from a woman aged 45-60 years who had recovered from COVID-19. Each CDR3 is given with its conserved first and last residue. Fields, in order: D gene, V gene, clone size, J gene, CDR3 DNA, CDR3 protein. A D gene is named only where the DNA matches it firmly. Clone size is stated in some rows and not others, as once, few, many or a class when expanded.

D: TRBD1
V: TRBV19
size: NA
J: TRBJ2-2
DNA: TGTGCCAGTAGTACCGGGACAGGGCTCTCCGGGGAGCTGTTTTTT
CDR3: CASSTGTGLSGELFF

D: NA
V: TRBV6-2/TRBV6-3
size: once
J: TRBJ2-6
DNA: TGTGCCAGCAGTACTTACGGACAAAGCTCTGGGGCCAACGTCCTGACTTTC
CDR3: CASSTYGQSSGANVLTF

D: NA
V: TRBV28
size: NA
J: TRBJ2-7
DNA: TGTGCCAGCAGGGGATCGTCGTTGGGGGGCTACGAGCAGTACTTC
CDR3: CASRGSSLGGYEQYF

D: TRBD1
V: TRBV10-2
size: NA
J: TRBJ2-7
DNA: TGCGCCAGTGGACAGGGCCTCTACGAGCAGTACTTC
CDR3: CASGQGLYEQYF

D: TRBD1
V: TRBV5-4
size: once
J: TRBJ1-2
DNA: TGTGCCAGCAGCATCTACAGGGGCTTCTATGGCTACACCTTC
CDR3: CASSIYRGFYGYTF

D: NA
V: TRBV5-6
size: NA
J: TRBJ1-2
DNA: TGTGCCAGCAGCTCCGGGGTGGGGGCGCCTGGCTACACCTTC
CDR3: CASSSGVGAPGYTF

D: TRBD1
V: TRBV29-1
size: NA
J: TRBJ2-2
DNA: TGCAGCGCCGCGACAGGGGGCTTGAACACCGGGGAGCTGTTTTTT
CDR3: CSAATGGLNTGELFF

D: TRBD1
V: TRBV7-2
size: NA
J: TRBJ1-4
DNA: TGTGCCAGCAGCCAAACAGGGGCCAATGAAAAACTGTTTTTT
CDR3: CASSQTGANEKLFF

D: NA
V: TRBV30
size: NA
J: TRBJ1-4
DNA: TGTGCCTGGGGAACAGGTGGCACTAATGAAAAACTGTTTTTT
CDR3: CAWGTGGTNEKLFF

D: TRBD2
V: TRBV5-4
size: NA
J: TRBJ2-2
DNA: TGTGCCAGCAGCCGACTAGCGGGGAACACCGGGGAGCTGTTTTTT
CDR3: CASSRLAGNTGELFF

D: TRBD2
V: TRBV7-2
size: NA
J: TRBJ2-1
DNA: TGTGCCAGCAGCTTAGGGTTAGGACTAGCGTGGGATGAGCAGTTCTTC
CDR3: CASSLGLGLAWDEQFF

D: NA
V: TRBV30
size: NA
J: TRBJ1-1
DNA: TGTGCCTGGAGTCGACAGGATACTGAAGCTTTCTTT
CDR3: CAWSRQDTEAFF

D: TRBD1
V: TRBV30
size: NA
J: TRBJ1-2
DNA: TGTGCCTGGAGTGTCCTTGGGACAGGGGGCTTTGGCTACACCTTC
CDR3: CAWSVLGTGGFGYTF

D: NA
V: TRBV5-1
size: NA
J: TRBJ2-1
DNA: TGCGCCAGCTTCGAACAGGGCGGCAATGAGCAGTTCTTC
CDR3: CASFEQGGNEQFF

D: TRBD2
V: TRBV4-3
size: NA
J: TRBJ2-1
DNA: TGCGCCAGCAGCGTAACTAGCGGGAGTTGGGGTGAGCAGTTCTTC
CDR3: CASSVTSGSWGEQFF

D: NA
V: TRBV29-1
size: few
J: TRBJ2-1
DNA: TGCAGCGGCGGCACGTATGAGCAGTTCTTC
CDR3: CSGGTYEQFF

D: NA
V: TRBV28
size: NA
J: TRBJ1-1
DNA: TGTGTGCACCGGTCGAACACTGAAGCTTTCTTT
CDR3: CVHRSNTEAFF

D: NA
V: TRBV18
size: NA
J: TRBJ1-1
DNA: TGTGCCAGCTCACCAATGGAGGACACTGAAGCTTTCTTT
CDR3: CASSPMEDTEAFF

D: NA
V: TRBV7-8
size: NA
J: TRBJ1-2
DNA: TGTGCCAGCAGCTTAGGCAGATTAACTATGGCTAACTATGGCTACACCTTC
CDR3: CASSLGRLTMANYGYTF

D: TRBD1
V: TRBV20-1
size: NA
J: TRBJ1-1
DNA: TGCAGTGCTAGTCGAACGGCAGGGGGACCGAGCACTGAAGCTTTCTTT
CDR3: CSASRTAGGPSTEAFF

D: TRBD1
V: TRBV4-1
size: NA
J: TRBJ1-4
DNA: TGCGCCAGCAGCCAAGATGGGACAGGGCTAACTAATGAAAAACTGTTTTTT
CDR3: CASSQDGTGLTNEKLFF

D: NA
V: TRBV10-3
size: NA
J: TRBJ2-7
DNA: TGTGCCATCAGGGGAGCAGGCGCCAATTACGAGCAGTACTTC
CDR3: CAIRGAGANYEQYF

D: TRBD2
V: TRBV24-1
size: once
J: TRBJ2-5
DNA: TGTGCCACCAGTGACCGAACCCGGGGGGGCGAGACCCAGTACTTC
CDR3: CATSDRTRGGETQYF

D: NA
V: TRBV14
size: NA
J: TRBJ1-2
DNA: TGTGCCAGCAGCCAAGATTTAGGGGCAGTCCGTGGCTACACCTTC
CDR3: CASSQDLGAVRGYTF

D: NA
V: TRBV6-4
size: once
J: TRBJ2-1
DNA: TGTGCCAGCAGTGAGTGGTCTGGGGGCAACTACAATGAGCAGTTCTTC
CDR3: CASSEWSGGNYNEQFF

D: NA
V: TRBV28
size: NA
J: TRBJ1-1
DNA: TGTGCCACCCACGTCCTCGGAGCTTTCTTT
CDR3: CATHVLGAFF

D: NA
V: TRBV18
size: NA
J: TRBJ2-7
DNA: TGTGCCAGCTCACCGTACAGCTCCTACGAGCAGTACTTC
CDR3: CASSPYSSYEQYF

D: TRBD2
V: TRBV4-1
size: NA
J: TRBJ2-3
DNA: TGCGCCAGCAGCGAACGGGGGGGCCTGCTGGATACGCAGTATTTT
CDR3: CASSERGGLLDTQYF

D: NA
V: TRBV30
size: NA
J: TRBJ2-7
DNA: TGTGCCTGGGCGACTAGTGGTGTGGCGTACTTC
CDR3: CAWATSGVAYF

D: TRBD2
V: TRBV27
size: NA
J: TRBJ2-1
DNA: TGTGCCAGCAGCCCCCTAAAGACTAGCTCTTCCGTCATAAAAGGTGACAATGAGCAGTTCTTC
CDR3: CASSPLKTSSSVIKGDNEQFF

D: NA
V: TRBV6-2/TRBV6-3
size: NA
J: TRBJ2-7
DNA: TGTGCCAGCAGTTACCTCTACGAGCAGTACTTC
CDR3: CASSYLYEQYF

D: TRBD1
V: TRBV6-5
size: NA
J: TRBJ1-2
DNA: TGTGCCAGCAGTTACGGACAGGGAGGTGGCTACACCTTC
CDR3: CASSYGQGGGYTF

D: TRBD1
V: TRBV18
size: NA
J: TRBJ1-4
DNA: TGTGCCAGCTCACCCGGGACAGCTTCTAATGAAAAACTGTTTTTT
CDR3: CASSPGTASNEKLFF

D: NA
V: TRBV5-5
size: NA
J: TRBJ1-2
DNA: TGTGCCAGCAGCCCCACCGGGGTGGACTATGGCTACACCTTC
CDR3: CASSPTGVDYGYTF

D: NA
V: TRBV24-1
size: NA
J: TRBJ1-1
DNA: TGTGCCACCAGTGCCAACGGGGGGGGGAACACTGAAGCTTTCTTT
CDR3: CATSANGGGNTEAFF

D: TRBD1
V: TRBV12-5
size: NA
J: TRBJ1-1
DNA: TGTGCTAGTGGCAGTGGACAGGGTGACACTGAAGCTTTCTTT
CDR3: CASGSGQGDTEAFF

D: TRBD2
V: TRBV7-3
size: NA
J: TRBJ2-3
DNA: TGTGCCAGCAGCTTAGGACTAGCAACAGATACGCAGTATTTT
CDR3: CASSLGLATDTQYF

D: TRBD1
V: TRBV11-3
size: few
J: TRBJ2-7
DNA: TGTGCCAGCAGCCCGGGACAGACGAGCTCCTACGAGCAGTACTTC
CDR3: CASSPGQTSSYEQYF

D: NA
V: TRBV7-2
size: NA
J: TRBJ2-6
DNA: TGTGCCAGCTCTTCCCAGGGGGCCAACGTCCTGACTTTC
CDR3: CASSSQGANVLTF

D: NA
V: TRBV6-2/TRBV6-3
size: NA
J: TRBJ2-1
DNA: TGTGCCAGCAGTTACACCCAGGGGAAAACCTCCTACAATGAGCAGTTCTTC
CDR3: CASSYTQGKTSYNEQFF

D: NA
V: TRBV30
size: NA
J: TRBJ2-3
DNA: TGTGCCTGGAGCGGTATGGTTAGCACAGATACGCAGTATTTT
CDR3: CAWSGMVSTDTQYF

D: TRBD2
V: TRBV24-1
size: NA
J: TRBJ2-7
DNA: TGTGCCACCAGTGACCCGAACCGTAGCGGGGGATACGAGCAGTACTTC
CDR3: CATSDPNRSGGYEQYF

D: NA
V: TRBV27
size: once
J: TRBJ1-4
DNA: TGTGCCAGCAGTTCCAGGGAGGAGGAAGAAAAACTGTTTTTT
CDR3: CASSSREEEEKLFF